Reported below is one T cell receptor (beta chain). What it binds is not known. The sample is drawn from a study of immune evolution from preneoplasia to lung adenocarcinoma. The overall study: HLA loss of heterozygosity: under 7.5% AIS, about 15% MIA, around 35% ADC, none AAH. Whole-study findings and limits: Normal lung had the highest top T cell clone frequencies. Later-stage lesions seemingly showed higher T cell density and diversity than normal lung.

Germline CDR1 is SGHAT and CDR2 is FQNNGV. The V end was cut by 9 bases, the J end by 6 bases, with 14 bases between. This CDR3 contains 12 residues. Assay used: immunoSEQ multiplex PCR; TCRdb lists only in-frame clones, some missing. The sample yields 9,200 or so clones, roughly 80% seen once. Two lung cancer pathologists independently confirmed each histologic diagnosis. V usage is TRBV11-2 and J usage is TRBJ1-1; D is unclear. The material sequenced was FFPE minimally invasive lung adenocarcinoma tissue. The sequence was obtained from an older donor with lung adenocarcinoma. The CDR3 nucleotides read TGTGCCAGTTCCCGCCGCGCCGCTGAAGCTTTCTTT. It yields the protein CASSRRAAEAFF.